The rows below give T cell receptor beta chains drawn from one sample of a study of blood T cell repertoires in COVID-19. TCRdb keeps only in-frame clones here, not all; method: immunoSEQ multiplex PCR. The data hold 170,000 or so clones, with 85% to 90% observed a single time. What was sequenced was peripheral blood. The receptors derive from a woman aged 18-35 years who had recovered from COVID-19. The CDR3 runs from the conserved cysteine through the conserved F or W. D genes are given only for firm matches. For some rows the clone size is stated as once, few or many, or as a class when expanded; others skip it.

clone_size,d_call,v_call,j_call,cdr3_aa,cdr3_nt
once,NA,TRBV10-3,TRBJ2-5,CAISEWEVGGQKETQYF,TGTGCCATCAGTGAGTGGGAAGTGGGCGGACAAAAAGAGACCCAGTACTTC
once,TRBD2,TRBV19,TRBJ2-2,CASSRLPGGVAGGPGPGELFF,TGTGCCAGTAGTAGACTCCCGGGGGGCGTAGCGGGAGGGCCAGGCCCCGGGGAGCTGTTTTTT
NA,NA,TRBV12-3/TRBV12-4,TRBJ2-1,CASSPGYNEQFF,TGTGCCAGCAGCCCCGGGTACAATGAGCAGTTCTTC
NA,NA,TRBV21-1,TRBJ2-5,CASSKVPGQHQETQYF,TGTGCCAGCAGCAAAGTGCCGGGACAGCACCAAGAGACCCAGTACTTC
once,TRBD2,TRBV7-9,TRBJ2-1,CASRRAGEGYNEQFF,TGTGCCAGCAGAAGAGCGGGAGAGGGTTACAATGAGCAGTTCTTC
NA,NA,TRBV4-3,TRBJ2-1,CASSQVRGSYNEQFF,TGCGCCAGCAGCCAAGTCAGGGGCTCCTACAATGAGCAGTTCTTC
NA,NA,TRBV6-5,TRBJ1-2,CASSPLRQFLYGYTF,TGTGCCAGCAGTCCACTGCGACAGTTCCTCTATGGCTACACCTTC
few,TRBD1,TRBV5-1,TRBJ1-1,CASSLGTGGTEAFF,TGCGCCAGCAGCTTAGGGACAGGGGGGACTGAAGCTTTCTTT
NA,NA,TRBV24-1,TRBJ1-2,CATSDSAGPVYGYTF,TGTGCCACCAGTGATTCCGCCGGTCCTGTCTATGGCTACACCTTC
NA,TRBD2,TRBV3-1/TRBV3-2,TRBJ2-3,CASKQRGGTDTQYF,TGTGCCAGCAAACAGCGGGGGGGCACAGATACGCAGTATTTT
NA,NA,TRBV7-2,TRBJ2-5,CASSYYFGEKETQYF,TGTGCCAGCAGCTATTATTTCGGGGAAAAAGAGACCCAGTACTTC
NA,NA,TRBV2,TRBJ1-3,CASSDLASGNTIYF,TGTGCCAGCAGTGATCTGGCCTCTGGAAACACCATATATTTT
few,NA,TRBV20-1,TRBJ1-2,CSAGTDYGYTF,TGCAGTGCTGGAACAGACTATGGCTACACCTTC
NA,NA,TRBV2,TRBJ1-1,CASSEYPSPRGNTEAFF,TGTGCCAGCAGTGAATACCCTTCCCCGCGGGGGAACACTGAAGCTTTCTTT
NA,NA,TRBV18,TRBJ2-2,CASSPPLVLDTGELFF,TGTGCCAGCTCACCACCGCTAGTCCTCGACACCGGGGAGCTGTTTTTT
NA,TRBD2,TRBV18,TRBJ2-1,CASSRGPSGGAIKTSYNEQFF,TGTGCCAGCTCCCGGGGTCCGAGCGGGGGGGCCATTAAGACCTCCTACAATGAGCAGTTCTTC